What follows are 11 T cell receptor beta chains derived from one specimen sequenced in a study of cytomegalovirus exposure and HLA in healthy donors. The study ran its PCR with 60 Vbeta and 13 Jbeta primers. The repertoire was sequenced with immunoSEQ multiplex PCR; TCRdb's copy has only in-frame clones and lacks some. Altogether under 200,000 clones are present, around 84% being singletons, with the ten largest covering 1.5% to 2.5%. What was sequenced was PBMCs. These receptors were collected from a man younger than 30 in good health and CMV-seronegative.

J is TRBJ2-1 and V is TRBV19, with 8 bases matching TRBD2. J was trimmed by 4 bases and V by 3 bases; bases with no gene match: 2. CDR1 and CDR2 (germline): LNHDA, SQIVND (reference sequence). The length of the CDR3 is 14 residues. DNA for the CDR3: TGTGCCAGTAGTATGCGGGAGGTTTACAATGAGCAGTTCTTC. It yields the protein CASSMREVYNEQFF.

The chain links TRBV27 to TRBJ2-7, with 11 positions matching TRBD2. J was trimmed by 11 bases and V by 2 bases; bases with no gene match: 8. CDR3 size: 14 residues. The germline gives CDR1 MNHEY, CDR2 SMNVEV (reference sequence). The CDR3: CASSLGGLAGGEYF. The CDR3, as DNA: TGTGCCAGCAGTTTAGGCGGTCTAGCGGGAGGCGAGTACTTC.

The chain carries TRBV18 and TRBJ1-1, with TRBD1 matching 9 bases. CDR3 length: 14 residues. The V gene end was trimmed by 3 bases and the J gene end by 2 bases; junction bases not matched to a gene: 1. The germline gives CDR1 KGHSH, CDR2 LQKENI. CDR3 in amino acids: CASSPDRGNTEAFF. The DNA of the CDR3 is TGTGCCAGCTCACCGGACAGGGGTAACACTGAAGCTTTCTTT.

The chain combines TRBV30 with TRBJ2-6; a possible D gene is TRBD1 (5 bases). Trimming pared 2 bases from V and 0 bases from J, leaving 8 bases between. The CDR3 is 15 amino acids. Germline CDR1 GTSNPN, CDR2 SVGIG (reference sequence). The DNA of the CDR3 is TGTGCCTGGAGTCAGGGCGCCTCTGGGGCCAACGTCCTGACTTTC. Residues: CAWSQGASGANVLTF.

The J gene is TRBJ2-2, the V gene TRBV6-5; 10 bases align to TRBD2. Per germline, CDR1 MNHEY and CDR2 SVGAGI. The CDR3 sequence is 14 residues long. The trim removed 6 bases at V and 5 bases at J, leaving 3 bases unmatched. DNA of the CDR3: TGTGCCAGCAGATGGACTAGCGGTACCGGGGAGCTGTTTTTT. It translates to CASRWTSGTGELFF.

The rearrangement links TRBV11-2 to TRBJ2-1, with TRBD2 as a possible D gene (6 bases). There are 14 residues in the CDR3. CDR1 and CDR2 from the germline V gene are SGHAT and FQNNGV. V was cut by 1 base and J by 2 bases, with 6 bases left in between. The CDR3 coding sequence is TGTGCCAGCAGCTTAGCGGGAGCCTACAATGAGCAGTTCTTC. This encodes CASSLAGAYNEQFF.

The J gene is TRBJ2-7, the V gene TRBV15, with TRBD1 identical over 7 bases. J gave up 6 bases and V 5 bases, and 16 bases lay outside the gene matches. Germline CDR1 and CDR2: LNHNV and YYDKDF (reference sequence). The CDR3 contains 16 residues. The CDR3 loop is CATSGAPMTGYTEQYF. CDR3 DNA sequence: TGTGCCACCAGCGGTGCCCCGATGACAGGGTATACCGAGCAGTACTTC.

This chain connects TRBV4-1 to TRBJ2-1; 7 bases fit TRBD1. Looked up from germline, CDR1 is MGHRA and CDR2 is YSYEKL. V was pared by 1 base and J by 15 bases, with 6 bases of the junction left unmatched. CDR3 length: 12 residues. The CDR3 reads CASSQVGTVRFF. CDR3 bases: TGCGCCAGCAGCCAAGTAGGGACAGTTAGGTTCTTC.

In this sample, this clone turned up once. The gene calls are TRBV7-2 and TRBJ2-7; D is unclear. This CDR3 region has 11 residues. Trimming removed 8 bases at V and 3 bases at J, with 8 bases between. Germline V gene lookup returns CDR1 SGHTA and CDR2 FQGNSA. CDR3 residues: CASGVFYEQYF. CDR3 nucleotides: TGTGCCAGCGGAGTATTCTACGAGCAGTACTTC.

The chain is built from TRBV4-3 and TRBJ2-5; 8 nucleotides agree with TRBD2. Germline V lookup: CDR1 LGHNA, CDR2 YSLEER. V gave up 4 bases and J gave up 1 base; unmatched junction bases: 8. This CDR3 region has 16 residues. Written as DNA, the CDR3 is TGCGCCAGCAGCCCGGGTCGGGGGGGGTTCCAAGAGACCCAGTACTTC. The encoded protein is CASSPGRGGFQETQYF.

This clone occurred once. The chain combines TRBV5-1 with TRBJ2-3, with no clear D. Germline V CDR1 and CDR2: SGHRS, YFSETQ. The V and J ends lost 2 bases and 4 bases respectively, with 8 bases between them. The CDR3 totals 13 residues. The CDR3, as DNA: TGCGCCAGCAGCTTTACTCAAGCAGATACGCAGTATTTT. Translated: CASSFTQADTQYF.